This T cell receptor beta chain was captured by sequencing in a study of blood T cell repertoires in COVID-19. Overall study: Acute and convalescent COVID-19 samples came from the United States, Italy and Spain.

Authors' methods: Researchers report that nucleated cell counts were estimated from reference gene primer amplification. The data were produced by immunoSEQ multiplex PCR, yet TCRdb's version contains in-frame clones alone and is incomplete. V and J calls and clone size follow that table, whereas D and trimming were derived from the DNA. The sample records about 26,000 clones, around 90% being singletons. Material for sequencing was peripheral blood. This receptor was obtained from a human donor in a cohort sampled during active COVID-19.

DNA of the CDR3: TGTGCCAGCAGTGACTCGAACGGTGCCGACTACGAGCAGTACTTC. It yields the protein CASSDSNGADYEQYF. This sequence joins TRBV6-4 and TRBJ2-7; D remains ambiguous. Trimming cost V 0 bases and J 3 bases, with 12 bases left between them. The length of the CDR3 is 15 residues. Germline V lookup: CDR1 MRHNA, CDR2 SNTAGT.